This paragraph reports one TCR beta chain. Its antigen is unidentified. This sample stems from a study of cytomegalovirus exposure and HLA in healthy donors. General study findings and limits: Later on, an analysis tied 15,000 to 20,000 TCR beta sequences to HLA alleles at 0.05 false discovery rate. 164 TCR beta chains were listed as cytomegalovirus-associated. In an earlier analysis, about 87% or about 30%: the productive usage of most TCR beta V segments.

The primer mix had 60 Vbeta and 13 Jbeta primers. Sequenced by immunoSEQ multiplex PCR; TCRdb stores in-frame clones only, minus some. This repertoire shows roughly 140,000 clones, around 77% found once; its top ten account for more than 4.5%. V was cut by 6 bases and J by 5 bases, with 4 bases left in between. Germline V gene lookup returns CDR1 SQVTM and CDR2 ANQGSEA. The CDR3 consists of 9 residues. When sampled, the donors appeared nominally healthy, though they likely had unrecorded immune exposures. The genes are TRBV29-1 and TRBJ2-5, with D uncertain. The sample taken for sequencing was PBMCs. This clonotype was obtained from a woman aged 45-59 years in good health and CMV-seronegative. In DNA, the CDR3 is TGCAGCGTGGAGGAGACCCAGTACTTC. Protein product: CSVEETQYF.